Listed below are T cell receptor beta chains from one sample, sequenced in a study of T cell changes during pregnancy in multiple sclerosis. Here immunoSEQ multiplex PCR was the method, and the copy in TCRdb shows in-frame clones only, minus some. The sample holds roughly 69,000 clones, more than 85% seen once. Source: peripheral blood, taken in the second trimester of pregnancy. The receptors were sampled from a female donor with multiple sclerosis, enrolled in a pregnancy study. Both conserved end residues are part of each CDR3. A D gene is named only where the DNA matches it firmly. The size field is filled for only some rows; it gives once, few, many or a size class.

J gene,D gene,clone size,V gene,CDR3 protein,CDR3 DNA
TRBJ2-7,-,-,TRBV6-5,CASSYSLWPPGYEQYF,TGTGCCAGCAGTTACTCGTTATGGCCACCAGGATACGAGCAGTACTTC
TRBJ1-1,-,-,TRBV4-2,CASSRQGREDTEAFF,TGTGCCAGCAGCCGTCAAGGGAGGGAGGACACTGAAGCTTTCTTT
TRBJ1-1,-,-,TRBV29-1,CSGAKYTEAFF,TGCAGCGGCGCCAAGTACACTGAAGCTTTCTTT
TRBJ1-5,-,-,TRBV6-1,CASRGDSNQPQHF,TGTGCCAGCAGGGGAGATAGCAATCAGCCCCAGCATTTT
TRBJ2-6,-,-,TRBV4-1,CASSQDLAGGGSGANVLTF,TGCGCCAGCAGCCAAGATTTGGCGGGCGGCGGCTCTGGGGCCAACGTCCTGACTTTC
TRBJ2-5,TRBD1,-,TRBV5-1,CASSSLGQGQETQYF,TGCGCCAGCAGCTCCCTAGGACAGGGCCAAGAGACCCAGTACTTC
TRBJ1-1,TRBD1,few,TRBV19,CASSPYRGTEAFF,TGTGCCAGTAGCCCCTACAGGGGAACTGAAGCTTTCTTT
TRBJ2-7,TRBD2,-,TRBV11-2,CASSASTSGSEQYF,TGTGCCAGCAGCGCATCGACTAGCGGATCCGAGCAGTACTTC
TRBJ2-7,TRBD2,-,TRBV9,CASSEATSGFYEQYF,TGTGCCAGCAGCGAGGCGACTAGCGGATTCTACGAGCAGTACTTC
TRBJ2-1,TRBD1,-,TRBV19,CASSTSGTAVWGEQFF,TGTGCCAGTAGTACGTCCGGGACAGCGGTTTGGGGTGAGCAGTTCTTC
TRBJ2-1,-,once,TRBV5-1,CASSPDSYNEQFF,TGCGCCAGCAGCCCAGATTCCTACAATGAGCAGTTCTTC
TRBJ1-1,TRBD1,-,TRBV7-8,CASSFDRDQAFF,TGTGCCAGCAGCTTCGACAGGGATCAAGCTTTCTTT
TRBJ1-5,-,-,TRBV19,CASSIEGAHIRPQHF,TGTGCCAGTAGTATAGAGGGGGCCCATATTAGGCCCCAGCATTTT
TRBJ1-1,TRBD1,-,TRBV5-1,CASRSGTGNTEAFF,TGCGCCAGCAGATCCGGGACAGGGAACACTGAAGCTTTCTTT
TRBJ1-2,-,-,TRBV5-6,CASSLGSNYPGGTF,TGTGCCAGCAGCTTGGGCAGTAACTATCCCGGGGGCACCTTC
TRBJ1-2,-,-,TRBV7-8,CASSLAVDRISNGYTF,TGTGCCAGCAGCTTAGCTGTTGACAGGATATCCAATGGCTACACCTTC
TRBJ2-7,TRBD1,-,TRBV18,CASSPPERGLHEQYF,TGTGCCAGCTCACCACCGGAAAGGGGGCTACACGAGCAGTACTTC
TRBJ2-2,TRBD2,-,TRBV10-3,CAICRGGASTGELFF,TGTGCCATCTGTCGCGGGGGGGCCAGCACCGGGGAGCTGTTTTTT
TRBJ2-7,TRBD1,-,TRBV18,CASSSGTGGYEQYF,TGTGCCAGCTCGTCGGGGACAGGGGGTTACGAGCAGTACTTC
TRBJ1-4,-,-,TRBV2,CASSDRGWSANEKLFF,TGTGCCAGCAGTGACAGGGGATGGTCTGCTAATGAAAAACTGTTTTTT
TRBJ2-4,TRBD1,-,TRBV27,CASSKGTGVNFAKNIQYF,TGTGCCAGCAGTAAGGGGACAGGGGTGAACTTTGCCAAAAACATTCAGTACTTC
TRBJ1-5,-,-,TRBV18,CASSPGEVGQPQHF,TGTGCCAGCTCACCAGGGGAGGTGGGTCAGCCCCAGCATTTT
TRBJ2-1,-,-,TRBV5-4,CASSLSGEQFF,TGTGCCAGCAGCTTGTCCGGTGAGCAGTTCTTC
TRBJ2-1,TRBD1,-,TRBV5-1,CASSTGQGIEQFF,TGCGCCAGCAGCACGGGACAGGGAATTGAGCAGTTCTTC
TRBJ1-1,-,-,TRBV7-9,CASSRVNTEAFF,TGTGCCAGCAGCCGGGTGAACACTGAAGCTTTCTTT
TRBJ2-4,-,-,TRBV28,CASSFWGRAKNIQYF,TGTGCCAGCAGTTTCTGGGGCCGAGCCAAAAACATTCAGTACTTC
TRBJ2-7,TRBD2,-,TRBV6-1,CASSEREGLAGDYEQYF,TGTGCCAGCAGTGAAAGGGAGGGACTAGCGGGAGACTACGAGCAGTACTTC
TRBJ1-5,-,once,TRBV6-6,CASSRRDQPQHF,TGTGCCAGCAGCCGCAGGGATCAGCCCCAGCATTTT
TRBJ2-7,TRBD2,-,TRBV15,CATSLSSGGAYEQYF,TGTGCCACCAGCCTAAGTTCCGGGGGGGCCTACGAGCAGTACTTC
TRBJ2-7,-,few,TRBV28,CASSLHDRPPYEQYF,TGTGCCAGCAGTTTACACGACAGGCCCCCCTACGAGCAGTACTTC
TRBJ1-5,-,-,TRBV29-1,CSVGQDNQPQHF,TGCAGCGTTGGACAGGACAATCAGCCCCAGCATTTT
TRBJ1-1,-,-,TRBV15,CATSRVGAPNTEAFF,TGTGCCACCAGCAGAGTGGGGGCCCCGAACACTGAAGCTTTCTTT
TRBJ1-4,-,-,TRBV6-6,CASSYETGEKLFF,TGTGCCAGCAGTTACGAGACCGGGGAAAAACTGTTTTTT
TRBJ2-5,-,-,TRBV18,CASSGTGTISQETQYF,TGTGCCAGCTCTGGAACGGGGACAATTTCACAAGAGACCCAGTACTTC
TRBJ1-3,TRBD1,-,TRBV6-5,CASHGTGDPGNTIYF,TGTGCCAGTCACGGGACAGGGGACCCTGGAAACACCATATATTTT
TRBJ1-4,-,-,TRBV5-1,CASSLFGDLGGTATNEKLFF,TGCGCCAGCAGCCTCTTTGGGGACCTGGGAGGAACAGCAACTAATGAAAAACTGTTTTTT
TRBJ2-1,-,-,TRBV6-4,CASSDSSQGSYNEQFF,TGTGCCAGCAGTGACTCGTCACAGGGCTCCTACAATGAGCAGTTCTTC
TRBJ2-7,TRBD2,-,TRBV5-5,CASSLGLADPYEQYF,TGTGCCAGCAGCTTAGGACTAGCGGACCCCTACGAGCAGTACTTC
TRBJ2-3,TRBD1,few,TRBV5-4,CASSHRQGTDTQYF,TGTGCCAGCAGCCACCGACAGGGGACAGATACGCAGTATTTT
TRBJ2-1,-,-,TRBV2,CASRDLFLRSYNEQFF,TGTGCCAGCAGAGACCTCTTCCTGAGGTCCTACAATGAGCAGTTCTTC
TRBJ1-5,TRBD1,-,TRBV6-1,CASSEAYPRRGHQPQHF,TGTGCCAGCAGTGAAGCATACCCGCGGAGGGGGCATCAGCCCCAGCATTTT
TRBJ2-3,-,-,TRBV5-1,CASSLAGTDTQYF,TGCGCCAGCAGCTTGGCGGGGACAGATACGCAGTATTTT
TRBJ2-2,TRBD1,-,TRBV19,CASSQLRGIGTGELFF,TGTGCCAGTAGCCAACTCAGGGGGATAGGCACCGGGGAGCTGTTTTTT
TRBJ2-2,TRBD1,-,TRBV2,CASRTGADTNTGELFF,TGTGCCAGCAGGACAGGGGCGGACACGAACACCGGGGAGCTGTTTTTT
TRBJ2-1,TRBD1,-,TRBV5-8,CASSWRQGAFHNEQFF,TGTGCCAGCAGCTGGAGACAGGGGGCATTCCACAATGAGCAGTTCTTC
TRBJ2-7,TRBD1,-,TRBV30,CAWSVGQGYEQYF,TGTGCCTGGAGTGTAGGACAGGGGTACGAGCAGTACTTC
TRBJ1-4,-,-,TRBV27,CASSLSLGAAPTNEKLFF,TGTGCCAGCAGTTTATCTCTGGGGGCGGCCCCAACTAATGAAAAACTGTTTTTT
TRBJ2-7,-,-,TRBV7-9,CASSLTGSPLYF,TGTGCCAGCAGCTTAACAGGGAGCCCCCTTTACTTC
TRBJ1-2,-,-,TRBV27,CASGWQGQPNYGYTF,TGTGCCAGCGGGTGGCAAGGACAGCCTAACTATGGCTACACCTTC
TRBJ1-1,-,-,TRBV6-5,CASRNPVTEAFF,TGTGCCAGCAGGAATCCGGTTACTGAAGCTTTCTTT